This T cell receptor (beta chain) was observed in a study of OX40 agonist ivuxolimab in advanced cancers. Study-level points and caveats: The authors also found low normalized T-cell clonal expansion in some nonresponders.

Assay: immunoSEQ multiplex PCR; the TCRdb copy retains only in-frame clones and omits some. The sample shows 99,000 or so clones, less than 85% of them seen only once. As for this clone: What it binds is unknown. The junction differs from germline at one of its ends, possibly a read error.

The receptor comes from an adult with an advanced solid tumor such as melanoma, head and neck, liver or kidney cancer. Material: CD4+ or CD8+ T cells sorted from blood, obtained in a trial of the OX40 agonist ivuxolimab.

Here the CDR3 DNA reads TGTGCCAGCAGCGTCCGGGCTCCTAGCAGTCAGCCCCAGCATTTT. Its protein product is CASSVRAPSSQPQHF. The chain uses TRBV5-6 and TRBJ1-5, with D unresolved. The CDR3 has 15 amino acids. CDR1 SGHDT and CDR2 YYEEEE come from the germline V gene. Combining the CDR3 with reference TRBV5-6 and TRBJ1-5 gives the whole variable domain DAGVTQSPTHLIKTRGQQVTLRCSPKSGHDTVSWYQQALGQGPQFIFQYYEEEERQRGNFPDRFSGHQFPNYSSELNVNALLLGDSALYLCASSVRAPSSQPQHFGDGTRLSIL.